This T cell receptor beta chain was documented in a study of blood T cells in healthy people across ages. The CDR3 totals 11 residues. Germline CDR1 reads SGHAT; CDR2 reads FQNNGV. V was cut by 1 base and J by 11 bases, with 6 bases left in between. Sample-barcoded 5' priming and a J-beta primer mix drove a second PCR of roughly 7 to 11 cycles. TCRdb analysed the 5' RACE reads with MiXCR anew, one entry per CDR3 protein. The data hold some 800,000 distinct CDR3 sequences, with around 45% observed a single time. The chain combines TRBV11-2 with TRBJ2-1; perhaps TRBD1 as D (5 bases). This receptor was taken from a man aged 60 to 69 in good health. Sequences were obtained from blood. The chain's CDR3 is CASSLGGKQFF. As DNA, the CDR3 is TGTGCCAGCAGCTTAGGGGGCAAGCAGTTCTTC.